Below, 19 T cell receptor beta chains from the same sample are listed, as sequenced in a study of naive CD8 T cells in extremely preterm neonates. Some clones are missing from TCRdb's copy, which holds only in-frame ones; the method was immunoSEQ multiplex PCR. Here the sample spans around 5,000 clones, roughly 97% being singletons. Sequencing was performed on naive CD8+ T cells from blood. Source of these receptors: a human donor in good health.

The chain employs TRBV7-9 and TRBJ1-4; possibly TRBD1 for D (5 bases). Germline V CDR1 and CDR2: SEHNR, FQNEAQ (reference sequence). CDR3 size: 15 residues. The V end was cut by 4 bases, the J end by 6 bases, with 15 bases between. As DNA, the CDR3 is TGTGCCAGCAGCTCATCCTCGCGGGGGTATGAAAAACTGTTTTTT. It specifies CASSSSSRGYEKLFF.

The rearrangement uses TRBV7-6 and TRBJ1-2, with D perhaps matching TRBD1 (5 bases). V lost 5 bases and J lost 2, with 12 bases in between. Germline V gene sequence: CDR1 SGHVS, CDR2 FNYEAQ. The CDR3 length is 14 residues. CDR3: CASSPRRGNYGYTF. CDR3 DNA sequence: TGTGCCAGCAGCCCGCGGCGGGGGAACTATGGCTACACCTTC.

The J gene is TRBJ1-2, the V gene TRBV14; D is unclear. V lost 2 bases to trimming and J lost 5 bases, with 12 bases between them. The CDR3 is 14 residues long. Per germline, CDR1 SGHDN and CDR2 FVKESK. The CDR3 sequence: CASSQPPGSYGYTF. CDR3 bases: TGTGCCAGCAGCCAACCTCCTGGCAGTTATGGCTACACCTTC. Filled out from reference TRBV14 and TRBJ1-2, the complete variable domain reads EAGVTQFPSHSVIEKGQTVTLRCDPISGHDNLYWYRRVMGKEIKFLLHFVKESKQDESGMPNNRFLAERTGGTYSTLKVQPAELEDSGVYFCASSQPPGSYGYTFGSGTRLTVV.

The chain employs TRBV7-2 and TRBJ1-5, with 9 bases lining up with TRBD1. Trimming took 5 bases from V and 2 from J; bases not matched to a gene: 7. The CDR3 totals 16 residues. The germline gives CDR1 SGHTA, CDR2 FQGNSA. CDR3 loop: CASSHLDRGGNQPQHF. As DNA, the CDR3 is TGTGCCAGCAGCCACCTGGACAGGGGTGGCAATCAGCCCCAGCATTTT.

The chain is built from TRBV4-1 and TRBJ2-7; a weak D match, TRBD1 (6 bases). Germline lookup yields CDR1 MGHRA and CDR2 YSYEKL. V dropped 0 bases and J dropped 8 bases, with 20 bases sitting between them. The CDR3 is 16 residues long. The CDR3 here is CASSQDPGQTVVKQYF. CDR3 DNA sequence: TGCGCCAGCAGCCAAGATCCGGGACAAACTGTTGTCAAGCAGTACTTC.

The chain links TRBV4-1 to TRBJ2-3; a weak D match, TRBD2 (6 bases). Germline values: CDR1 MGHRA, CDR2 YSYEKL. The CDR3 extends over 20 amino acids. Trimming left V 0 bases short and J 0 bases short, with 22 bases between. Here the CDR3 reads CASSQDYRFGTGVSTDTQYF. The CDR3 DNA follows: TGCGCCAGCAGCCAAGATTATCGTTTCGGTACGGGGGTGAGCACAGATACGCAGTATTTT.

The chain carries TRBV2 and TRBJ2-3; 9 nucleotides agree with TRBD2. The V gene's germline CDR1 is SNHLY and CDR2 FYNNEI. J lost 2 bases, V lost 7 bases, and 4 bases had no gene match. The CDR3 is 14 amino acids. CDR3 region: CASKPSGNTDTQYF. The CDR3 bases are TGTGCCAGCAAGCCTAGCGGGAACACAGATACGCAGTATTTT.

This clone appeared once. V and J are TRBV15 and TRBJ2-5, with 7 bases lining up with TRBD1. The CDR3 sequence is 15 residues long. Germline values: CDR1 LNHNV, CDR2 YYDKDF (reference sequence). J was trimmed by 2 bases and V by 0 bases; bases with no gene match: 3. CDR3 sequence: CATSRDWDRQETQYF. The CDR3 DNA is TGTGCCACCAGCAGAGATTGGGACAGACAAGAGACCCAGTACTTC.

This chain uses TRBV19 with TRBJ1-5; 7 bases are a match to TRBD1. The CDR3 extends over 18 amino acids. From germline, CDR1 is LNHDA and CDR2 SQIVND (reference sequence). V was clipped by 6 bases and J by 0 bases; unmatched bases: 14. CDR3 amino acids: CASRTRQGFTYSNQPQHF. Written as DNA, the CDR3 is TGTGCCAGTAGGACCCGACAGGGATTCACCTATAGCAATCAGCCCCAGCATTTT.

The CDR3 coding sequence is TGTGCCAGCAGGCTAGGAGGGTCCTCTACTAGCAATCAGCCCCAGCATTTT. Translation gives CASRLGGSSTSNQPQHF. The chain uses TRBV7-2 and TRBJ1-5; D is unresolved. The V and J ends lost 6 bases and 0 bases respectively, with 18 bases between them. Germline V gene data show CDR1 as SGHTA and CDR2 as FQGNSA. The CDR3 is made up of 17 amino acids.

V is TRBV2 and J is TRBJ1-6; D gene uncertain. Germline CDR1 is SNHLY and CDR2 is FYNNEI. This CDR3 has 13 amino acids. The V gene lost 8 bases and the J gene lost 6 bases, with 11 bases spanning the gap. The CDR3 DNA sequence: TGTGCCAGCGGTCGGAGGAGTAATTCACCCCTCCACTTT. It encodes CASGRRSNSPLHF.

This clone was seen more than once but under ten times. The V gene is TRBV2, the J gene TRBJ1-4, with D tentatively TRBD1 (6 bases). Per germline, CDR1 SNHLY and CDR2 FYNNEI. Deletions cut 7 bases from V and 8 bases from J, with 11 bases between. The CDR3 totals 12 residues. The CDR3 protein is CASNQGSEKLFF. The CDR3, as DNA: TGTGCCAGCAATCAGGGGAGCGAAAAACTGTTTTTT.

The rearrangement joins TRBV7-9 to TRBJ1-5; maybe TRBD1 (6 bases). The CDR3 has 14 amino acids. V was cut by 1 base and J by 3 bases, with 7 bases left in between. Germline-derived CDR1 and CDR2 are SEHNR and FQNEAQ (reference sequence). CDR3 protein: CASSLGTDNQPQHF. The CDR3 DNA reads as TGTGCCAGCAGCTTAGGGACAGACAATCAGCCCCAGCATTTT.

The chain employs TRBV10-1 and TRBJ2-3, with a possible D match to TRBD2 (5 bases). Germline V CDR1 and CDR2: WNHNN, SYGVQD (reference sequence). The V gene lost 4 bases and the J gene lost 2 bases, with 7 bases spanning the gap. The CDR3 runs 13 residues. The CDR3 spells CASSVRVTDTQYF. The CDR3 DNA is TGCGCCAGCAGTGTGCGGGTCACAGATACGCAGTATTTT.

The gene calls are TRBV9 and TRBJ1-2, with 9 bases that match TRBD1. Germline trimming cut 7 bases from V and 5 bases from J; bases unmatched to any gene: 3. CDR3 size: 12 residues. Germline V gene data show CDR1 as SGDLS and CDR2 as YYNGEE. CDR3 in amino acids: CASGGTGYGYTF. The CDR3 DNA sequence: TGTGCCAGCGGGGGGACAGGGTATGGCTACACCTTC.

J is TRBJ2-1 and V is TRBV6-6, with a weak D call TRBD2 (6 bases). CDR3 length: 15 residues. V was trimmed by 7 bases and J by 6 bases, leaving 19 bases between them. Germline values: CDR1 MNHNY, CDR2 SVGAGI (reference sequence). In DNA, the CDR3 is TGTGCCAGCAAAGTGGTCGCGGGGTTAAGCAATGAGCAGTTCTTC. The encoded protein is CASKVVAGLSNEQFF.

With regard to this clone: Additional DNA sequences in this sample encode the identical CDR3. The chain is built from TRBV6-1 and TRBJ2-3; maybe TRBD1 (5 bases). CDR3 length: 14 amino acids. Trimming left V 9 bases short and J 0 bases short, with 13 bases between. Germline values: CDR1 MNHNS, CDR2 SASEGT. The CDR3 is CASKQGLSTDTQYF. Here the CDR3 DNA reads TGTGCCAGTAAGCAGGGCCTAAGCACAGATACGCAGTATTTT.

The genes are TRBV20-1 and TRBJ1-3; 9 nucleotides agree with TRBD1. V lost 5 bases and J lost 9; bases outside the gene matches: 2. The CDR3 totals 11 residues. The germline V gene has CDR1 DFQATT and CDR2 SNEGSKA (reference sequence). CDR3 coding DNA: TGCAGTGCTTTGACAGGGGGCACCATATATTTT. Protein product: CSALTGGTIYF.

CDR3 amino acids: CASSQPLDTQYF. CDR3 bases: TGCGCCAGCAGCCAACCCTTAGATACGCAGTATTTT. The gene calls are TRBV4-1 and TRBJ2-3; D is uncertain. Germline CDR1 is MGHRA and CDR2 is YSYEKL. V was pared by 2 bases and J by 5 bases, with 5 bases between. CDR3 size: 12 residues.